This is a list of T cell receptor beta chains from one sample in a study of control samples from healthy donors and cancer patients. Profiled with immunoSEQ multiplex PCR; TCRdb holds only in-frame clones, not every one. The sample contains 70,000 or so clones, under 90% of which appear only once. The sample consisted of PBMCs. These receptors were collected from a man aged 55 to 70 with lung cancer. Both conserved end residues are part of each CDR3. D genes are given only for firm matches. Rows may omit the clone size; those that give it use once, few, many or a size class.

clone_size d_call j_call v_call cdr3_aa cdr3_nt
- - TRBJ2-1 TRBV3-1/TRBV3-2 CASRLGREQFF TGTGCCAGCAGACTGGGAAGGGAGCAGTTCTTC
- - TRBJ1-5 TRBV30 CAWSVRGQPQHF TGTGCCTGGAGTGTAAGGGGTCAGCCCCAGCATTTT
- TRBD1 TRBJ2-3 TRBV6-1 CASSERTTGKVVGTDTQYF TGTGCCAGCAGTGAAAGGACGACAGGGAAGGTTGTGGGCACAGATACGCAGTATTTT
- TRBD1 TRBJ1-2 TRBV4-1 CASSQPSDRAANYGYTF TGCGCCAGCAGCCAACCTAGCGACAGGGCCGCTAACTATGGCTACACCTTC
- - TRBJ1-5 TRBV30 CAWSTTTGLNQPQHF TGTGCCTGGAGTACAACTACAGGTCTCAATCAGCCCCAGCATTTT
- - TRBJ2-5 TRBV9 CASSVGGIETQYF TGTGCCAGCAGCGTGGGGGGAATAGAGACCCAGTACTTC
- - TRBJ2-3 TRBV5-1 CASSLLSSQRTDTQYF TGCGCCAGCAGCTTGTTGAGCAGCCAACGCACAGATACGCAGTATTTT
- - TRBJ2-5 TRBV21-1 CASSKAARGVETQYF TGTGCCAGCAGCAAAGCGGCCAGGGGTGTAGAGACCCAGTACTTC
- - TRBJ2-3 TRBV3-1/TRBV3-2 CASSRRSTDTQYF TGTGCCAGCAGTAGACGAAGCACAGATACGCAGTATTTT
- TRBD2 TRBJ2-5 TRBV29-1 CSVLLAGGVETQYF TGCAGCGTTCTTCTAGCGGGGGGAGTTGAGACCCAGTACTTC
- TRBD1 TRBJ2-4 TRBV7-9 CASNRDRDGQNIQYF TGTGCCAGCAACCGGGACAGGGATGGCCAAAACATTCAGTACTTC
- - TRBJ2-1 TRBV19 CASSLVKGGEQFF TGTGCCAGTAGTCTTGTTAAGGGAGGTGAGCAGTTCTTC
once TRBD1 TRBJ2-1 TRBV24-1 CATSDPGQGPYNEQFF TGTGCCACCAGTGACCCGGGACAGGGGCCCTACAATGAGCAGTTCTTC
- - TRBJ2-3 TRBV7-3 CASSFRGTISDTQYF TGTGCCAGCAGCTTTCGAGGGACCATTTCAGATACGCAGTATTTT
- TRBD1 TRBJ1-2 TRBV15 CATSPLDREGYTF TGTGCCACCAGCCCCCTAGACAGGGAAGGCTACACCTTC
- - TRBJ1-2 TRBV30 CACTRPGGNYGYTF TGTGCCTGCACCCGGCCTGGCGGTAACTATGGCTACACCTTC
- TRBD2 TRBJ2-1 TRBV4-1 CASSRLSGGLNNEQFF TGCGCCAGCAGCCGACTTAGCGGGGGGCTTAACAATGAGCAGTTCTTC
- - TRBJ1-6 TRBV6-5 CASRGQGGNSPLHF TGTGCCTCCAGAGGGCAGGGAGGGAATTCACCCCTCCACTTT
- TRBD2 TRBJ2-3 TRBV10-3 CAIGASGGLSTDTQYF TGTGCCATCGGTGCTAGCGGGGGGCTAAGCACAGATACGCAGTATTTT
- - TRBJ1-1 TRBV5-1 CASSLDPARADTEAFF TGCGCCAGCAGCTTGGACCCGGCCAGAGCGGACACTGAAGCTTTCTTT
- - TRBJ1-2 TRBV4-1 CASSQDAGDYGYTF TGCGCCAGCAGCCAAGATGCAGGGGACTATGGCTACACCTTC
- - TRBJ1-2 TRBV2 CASSEGARNGYTF TGTGCCAGCAGTGAGGGGGCCCGGAATGGCTACACCTTC
- - TRBJ1-2 TRBV5-1 CASSPRENQGYYGYTF TGCGCCAGCAGCCCTCGGGAAAATCAGGGTTATTATGGCTACACCTTC
- - TRBJ2-5 TRBV3-1/TRBV3-2 CASSPLGETQYF TGTGCCAGCAGCCCCCTAGGGGAGACCCAGTACTTC
- TRBD2 TRBJ2-7 TRBV7-2 CASSRTSGASYEQYF TGTGCCAGCAGCAGGACTAGCGGGGCTTCCTACGAGCAGTACTTC
- TRBD1 TRBJ1-6 TRBV2 CASVGVRGDSPLHF TGTGCCAGCGTGGGGGTCAGGGGGGATTCACCCCTCCACTTT
once TRBD2 TRBJ2-3 TRBV20-1 CSASAGFKRGGDTQYF TGCAGTGCTAGTGCGGGTTTTAAGCGGGGAGGAGATACGCAGTATTTT
- - TRBJ1-2 TRBV9 CASSVGGDSYGYTF TGTGCCAGCAGCGTAGGGGGAGACTCCTATGGCTACACCTTC
- TRBD1 TRBJ2-7 TRBV5-1 CASGRDRLKDEQYF TGCGCCAGCGGACGGGACAGGTTGAAAGACGAGCAGTACTTC
- - TRBJ1-6 TRBV7-2 CASSLDGRSYNSPLHF TGTGCCAGCAGCTTAGATGGACGAAGCTATAATTCACCCCTCCACTTT
few - TRBJ2-6 TRBV18 CATREQGSGANVLTF TGTGCCACGAGGGAACAGGGCTCTGGGGCCAACGTCCTGACTTTC
few - TRBJ1-1 TRBV30 CAWGNTEAFF TGTGCCTGGGGTAACACTGAAGCTTTCTTT
once - TRBJ2-7 TRBV9 CPRRAGGGQATYEQYF TGTCCCCGCCGCGCCGGGGGGGGACAGGCCACCTACGAGCAGTACTTC
- - TRBJ1-1 TRBV27 CASSPVGTNTEAFF TGTGCCAGCAGCCCGGTGGGTACGAACACTGAAGCTTTCTTT
- TRBD1 TRBJ1-5 TRBV3-1/TRBV3-2 CAGSQDMTGGVQPQHF TGTGCCGGCAGTCAAGATATGACAGGGGGCGTTCAGCCCCAGCATTTT
- - TRBJ1-2 TRBV3-1/TRBV3-2 CASSQVGFSGAYGYTF TGTGCCAGCAGCCAAGTGGGATTTTCGGGGGCCTATGGCTACACCTTC
- - TRBJ2-5 TRBV18 CASSPPGQSQETQYF TGTGCCAGCTCACCACCGGGACAAAGTCAAGAGACCCAGTACTTC
- - TRBJ1-2 TRBV6-5 CAIQTLSSLYGYTF TGTGCCATCCAAACTCTGTCCTCACTATATGGCTACACCTTC
- - TRBJ1-1 TRBV30 CAWSIASHGAFF TGTGCCTGGAGTATCGCGTCCCACGGAGCTTTCTTT